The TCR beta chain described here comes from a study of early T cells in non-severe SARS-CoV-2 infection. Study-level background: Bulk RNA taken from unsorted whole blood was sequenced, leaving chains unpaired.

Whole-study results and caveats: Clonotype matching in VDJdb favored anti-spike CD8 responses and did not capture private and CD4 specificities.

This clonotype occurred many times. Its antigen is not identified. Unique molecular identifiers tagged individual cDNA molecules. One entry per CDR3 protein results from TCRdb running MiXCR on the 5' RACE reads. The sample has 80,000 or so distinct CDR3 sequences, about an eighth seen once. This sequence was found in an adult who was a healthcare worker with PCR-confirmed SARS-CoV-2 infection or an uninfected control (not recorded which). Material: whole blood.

The CDR3 here is CAWSGTSGIGDEQFF. The CDR3 nucleotides are TGTGCCTGGAGTGGGACTAGCGGGATTGGGGATGAGCAGTTCTTC. V gene TRBV30 combines with J gene TRBJ2-1; the match to TRBD2 covers 12 bases. The CDR3 consists of 15 residues. V shed 1 base and J 8 bases; nucleotides not matched to a gene: 6. Germline lookup yields CDR1 GTSNPN and CDR2 SVGIG (reference sequence).